This T cell receptor beta chain was sequenced in a study of vaccination and CD4 T cells after COVID-19. On the study more broadly: Post-COVID sampling occurred a median approximately 99 days after diagnosis (range 35 to 161). Each of the control cultures got a CEFX pool, an HIV-1 Nef pool, or no peptide. Study outcomes and limitations: Among reactive clones from convalescent patients, a median roughly 90% appeared only post-vaccination.

This clonotype is categorized as medium-sized. Its antigen is unidentified. Treatment of the sample: roughly 10-day PBMC culture with coronavirus spike peptide pools or control peptides (ViraFEST assay). The Oncomine TCR Beta short-read assay generated sequence data from the DNA of cultured CD4+ T cells. MiXCR, run by TCRdb on the PCR reads, gives a single entry per CDR3 protein. The repertoire holds over 13,000 distinct CDR3 sequences, with around 20% as singletons. The clonotype comes from a human donor with COVID-19. The specimen sequenced was cultured CD4+ T cells from blood.

This CDR3 reads CASSFVAYFNTEAFF. Here the CDR3 DNA reads TGTGCCAGCAGTTTCGTCGCTTACTTTAACACTGAAGCTTTCTTT. The genes are TRBV27 and TRBJ1-1; the D is unclear. Germline CDR1 MNHEY, CDR2 SMNVEV (reference sequence). Trimming took 3 bases from V and 2 from J, leaving 13 bases between them. The CDR3 has 15 amino acids.